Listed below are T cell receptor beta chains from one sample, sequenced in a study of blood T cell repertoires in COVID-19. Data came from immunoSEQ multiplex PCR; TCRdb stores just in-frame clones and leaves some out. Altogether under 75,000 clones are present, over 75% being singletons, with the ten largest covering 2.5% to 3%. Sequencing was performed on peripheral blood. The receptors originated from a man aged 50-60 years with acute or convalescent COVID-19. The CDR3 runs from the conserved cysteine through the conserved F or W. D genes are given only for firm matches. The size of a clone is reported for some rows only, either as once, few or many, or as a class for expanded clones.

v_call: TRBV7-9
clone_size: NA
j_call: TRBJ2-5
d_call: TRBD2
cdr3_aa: CASSSGTSGRITETQYF
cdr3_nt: TGTGCCAGCAGCTCTGGGACTAGCGGGAGGATTACGGAGACCCAGTACTTC

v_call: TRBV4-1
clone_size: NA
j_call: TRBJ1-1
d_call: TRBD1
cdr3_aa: CASSHLPGQGTPEAFF
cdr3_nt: TGCGCCAGCAGCCACCTCCCGGGACAGGGGACTCCTGAAGCTTTCTTT

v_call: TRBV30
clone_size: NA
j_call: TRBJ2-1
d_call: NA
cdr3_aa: CAWSGSGIAYNEQFF
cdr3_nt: TGTGCCTGGAGTGGGTCGGGGATCGCCTACAATGAGCAGTTCTTC

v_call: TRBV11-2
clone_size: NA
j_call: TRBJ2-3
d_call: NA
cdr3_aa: CASSSGAGATDTQYF
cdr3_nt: TGTGCCAGCAGCTCTGGGGCGGGGGCCACAGATACGCAGTATTTT

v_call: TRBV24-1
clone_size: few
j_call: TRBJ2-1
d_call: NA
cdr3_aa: CATSDHGYGPHKTYNEQFF
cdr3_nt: TGTGCCACCAGTGACCACGGATATGGTCCACACAAGACATACAATGAGCAGTTCTTC

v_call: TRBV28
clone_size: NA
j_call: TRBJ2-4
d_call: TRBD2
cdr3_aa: CASSPRPGGSLAKNIQYF
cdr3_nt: TGTGCCAGCAGCCCCCGACCGGGAGGAAGTCTAGCCAAAAACATTCAGTACTTC

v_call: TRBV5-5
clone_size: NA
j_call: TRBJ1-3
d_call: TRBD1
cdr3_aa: CASSSPGGSGNTIYF
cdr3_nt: TGTGCCAGCAGCTCCCCAGGGGGATCTGGAAACACCATATATTTT

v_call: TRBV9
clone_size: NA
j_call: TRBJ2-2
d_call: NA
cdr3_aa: CASSVGVAANTGELFF
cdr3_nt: TGTGCCAGCAGCGTAGGCGTTGCGGCGAACACCGGGGAGCTGTTTTTT

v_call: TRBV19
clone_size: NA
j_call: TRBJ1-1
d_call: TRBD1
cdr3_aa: CASRDRTGNTEAFF
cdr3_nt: TGTGCCAGCCGGGACAGAACCGGGAACACTGAAGCTTTCTTT

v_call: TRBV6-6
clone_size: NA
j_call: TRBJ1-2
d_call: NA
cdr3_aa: CASSYDYGYTF
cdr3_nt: TGTGCCAGCAGCTATGATTATGGCTACACCTTC

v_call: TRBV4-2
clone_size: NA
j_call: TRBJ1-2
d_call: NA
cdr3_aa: CASRKEGGKDGYTF
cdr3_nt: TGTGCCAGCAGAAAGGAGGGAGGGAAGGATGGCTACACCTTC

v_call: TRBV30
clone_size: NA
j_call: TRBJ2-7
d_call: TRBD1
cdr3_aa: CAGLDRGRFEQYF
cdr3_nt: TGTGCCGGGCTGGACAGGGGGCGATTCGAGCAGTACTTC

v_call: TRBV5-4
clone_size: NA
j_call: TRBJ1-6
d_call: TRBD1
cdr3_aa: CASRPGQDNSPLHF
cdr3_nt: TGTGCCAGCAGGCCGGGACAGGATAATTCACCCCTCCACTTT

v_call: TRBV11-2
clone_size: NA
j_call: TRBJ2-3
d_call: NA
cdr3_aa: CASSQYRKTSTDTQYF
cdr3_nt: TGTGCCAGCAGCCAATACAGGAAAACTAGCACAGATACGCAGTATTTT

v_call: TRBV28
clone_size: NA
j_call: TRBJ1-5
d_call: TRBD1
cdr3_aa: CASSVLGTGALKMAQHF
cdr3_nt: TGTGCCAGCAGTGTCCTTGGGACAGGGGCTCTGAAAATGGCCCAGCATTTT

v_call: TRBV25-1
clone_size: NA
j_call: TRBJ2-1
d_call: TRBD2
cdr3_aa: CARWTTNELACNEQFF
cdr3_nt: TGTGCCAGATGGACAACTAATGAACTAGCGTGCAATGAGCAGTTCTTC

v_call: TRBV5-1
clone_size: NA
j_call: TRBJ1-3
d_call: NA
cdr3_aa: CASSLGLRLKGGNTIYF
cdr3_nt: TGCGCCAGCAGCTTAGGCCTCAGACTAAAGGGCGGAAACACCATATATTTT

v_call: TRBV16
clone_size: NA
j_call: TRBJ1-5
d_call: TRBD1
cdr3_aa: CASSLLRDRGLQPQHF
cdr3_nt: TGTGCCAGCAGCCTCCTCCGGGACAGGGGGCTCCAGCCCCAGCATTTT